This TCR beta chain derives from a study of Ad26.COV2.S vaccination and SARS-CoV-2 variants. Looking at the study overall: Each vaccinee took Ad26.COV2.S intramuscularly, once or twice 56 days apart. Study results and caveats: Non-spike TCR breadth did not differ much between vaccine and placebo recipients.

Assay used: immunoSEQ multiplex PCR; TCRdb lists only in-frame clones, some missing. This sample has 360,000 or so clones, with around 87% found just once. CDR1 is LGHNA and CDR2 is YNFKEQ in the germline V gene. Germline trimming cut 4 bases from V and 3 bases from J; bases unmatched to any gene: 14. This CDR3 spans 17 amino acids. A few counts support this clone. The antigen is undetermined. Documented treatment: about 20 received Ad26.COV2.S at low or high dose, single or two shots; a few received placebo; per-sample allocation not given. It was on day 63 after the first vaccine or placebo injection that samples were taken. In the vaccine, an Ad26 vector expressed the SARS-CoV-2 spike of the Wuhan strain.

This receptor was obtained from a person aged 18 to 59 who received the Ad26.COV2.S COVID-19 vaccine or a placebo. The chain carries TRBV4-2 and TRBJ2-7; 8 nucleotides line up with TRBD1. The sequencing used peripheral blood, collected in a trial of Ad26.COV2.S vaccine versus placebo. CDR3 DNA sequence: TGTGCCAGCAGCCTAGCGACAACCGGGACAGGCCGCTACGAGCAGTACTTC. Amino acid sequence: CASSLATTGTGRYEQYF.